A selection of T cell receptor beta chains follows, all from one sample in a study of cytomegalovirus exposure and HLA in healthy donors. The repertoire was sequenced with immunoSEQ multiplex PCR; TCRdb's copy has only in-frame clones and lacks some. The sample has 200,000 to 250,000 clones; around four fifths are singletons. Sequenced: PBMCs. These receptors all come from a woman aged 18-29 years in good health and CMV-seronegative. CDR3s include the opening cysteine and the closing phenylalanine or tryptophan. The order of the fields is CDR3 protein, CDR3 DNA, D gene, clone size, J gene, V gene. A D gene is named only where the DNA matches it firmly. Where a row states a size, it is once, few, many or the class of an expanded clone; other rows omit it.

CDR3 protein: CASSLTGGGNQPQHF
CDR3 DNA: TGTGCCAGCAGTTTAACGGGGGGTGGCAATCAGCCCCAGCATTTT
D gene: -
clone size: -
J gene: TRBJ1-5
V gene: TRBV27

CDR3 protein: CASSLTRVWAFF
CDR3 DNA: TGTGCCAGCAGCTTGACCAGGGTGTGGGCTTTCTTT
D gene: -
clone size: once
J gene: TRBJ1-1
V gene: TRBV11-2

CDR3 protein: CATSDPSGSGDEQYF
CDR3 DNA: TGTGCCACCAGCGACCCCTCGGGAAGCGGAGACGAGCAGTACTTC
D gene: -
clone size: -
J gene: TRBJ2-7
V gene: TRBV15

CDR3 protein: CASRGSSGNTIYF
CDR3 DNA: TGTGCCAGCAGGGGATCCTCTGGAAACACCATATATTTT
D gene: -
clone size: few
J gene: TRBJ1-3
V gene: TRBV2

CDR3 protein: CASRTTVASSGANVLTF
CDR3 DNA: TGCGCCAGCAGAACGACAGTTGCGAGCTCTGGGGCCAACGTCCTGACTTTC
D gene: -
clone size: -
J gene: TRBJ2-6
V gene: TRBV5-1

CDR3 protein: CASSYSGSGEQYF
CDR3 DNA: TGTGCCAGCAGCTATAGCGGGAGTGGGGAGCAGTACTTC
D gene: TRBD2
clone size: few
J gene: TRBJ2-7
V gene: TRBV11-2

CDR3 protein: CASSLGGEYEQYF
CDR3 DNA: TGTGCCAGCAGCTTAGGCGGAGAGTACGAGCAGTACTTC
D gene: -
clone size: -
J gene: TRBJ2-7
V gene: TRBV11-1

CDR3 protein: CASSLTDRDEAFF
CDR3 DNA: TGTGCCAGCAGCCTAACGGACAGGGACGAAGCTTTCTTT
D gene: TRBD1
clone size: -
J gene: TRBJ1-1
V gene: TRBV7-3

CDR3 protein: CAWRITRGVEEKLFF
CDR3 DNA: TGTGCCTGGAGGATTACACGGGGGGTGGAGGAAAAACTGTTTTTT
D gene: -
clone size: -
J gene: TRBJ1-4
V gene: TRBV30

CDR3 protein: CASSLMGSMGSHGYTF
CDR3 DNA: TGTGCCAGCAGTTTAATGGGGTCGATGGGGAGTCATGGCTACACCTTC
D gene: -
clone size: once
J gene: TRBJ1-2
V gene: TRBV27

CDR3 protein: CASTRGQGTYNEQFF
CDR3 DNA: TGCGCCAGCACCCGCGGACAGGGGACCTACAATGAGCAGTTCTTC
D gene: TRBD1
clone size: -
J gene: TRBJ2-1
V gene: TRBV5-1

CDR3 protein: CASSEYRASNQPQHF
CDR3 DNA: TGTGCCAGCAGTGAATACAGGGCAAGCAATCAGCCCCAGCATTTT
D gene: -
clone size: few
J gene: TRBJ1-5
V gene: TRBV2

CDR3 protein: CASSQEAGTATANTGELFF
CDR3 DNA: TGCGCCAGCAGCCAAGAAGCGGGGACCGCCACCGCGAACACCGGGGAGCTGTTTTTT
D gene: TRBD2
clone size: -
J gene: TRBJ2-2
V gene: TRBV4-1

CDR3 protein: CASSGGSTDTQYF
CDR3 DNA: TGCGCCAGCAGCGGCGGAAGCACAGATACGCAGTATTTT
D gene: -
clone size: once
J gene: TRBJ2-3
V gene: TRBV5-1

CDR3 protein: CASSASGTGGLANEKLFF
CDR3 DNA: TGTGCCAGCAGTGCCTCCGGGACAGGGGGTTTGGCTAATGAAAAACTGTTTTTT
D gene: TRBD1
clone size: -
J gene: TRBJ1-4
V gene: TRBV2

CDR3 protein: CASRGGRSYEQYF
CDR3 DNA: TGTGCCAGCCGTGGGGGTAGGTCCTACGAGCAGTACTTC
D gene: -
clone size: -
J gene: TRBJ2-7
V gene: TRBV2

CDR3 protein: CASSPGLAGGPYTQYF
CDR3 DNA: TGTGCCAGCAGCCCCGGACTAGCGGGGGGGCCGTATACGCAGTATTTT
D gene: TRBD2
clone size: once
J gene: TRBJ2-3
V gene: TRBV14

CDR3 protein: CASRSRDTGPYEQYF
CDR3 DNA: TGTGCCAGCAGGTCCCGGGACACAGGACCCTACGAGCAGTACTTC
D gene: -
clone size: -
J gene: TRBJ2-7
V gene: TRBV6-5

CDR3 protein: CASSLTGYEQYF
CDR3 DNA: TGTGCCAGCAGCTTGACAGGTTACGAGCAGTACTTC
D gene: -
clone size: -
J gene: TRBJ2-7
V gene: TRBV7-6

CDR3 protein: CSVEGDSTSEQYF
CDR3 DNA: TGCAGCGTTGAAGGTGACAGCACATCCGAGCAGTACTTC
D gene: -
clone size: -
J gene: TRBJ2-7
V gene: TRBV29-1

CDR3 protein: CATRDGAKLNYGYTF
CDR3 DNA: TGTGCCACACGAGACGGGGCGAAACTTAACTATGGCTACACCTTC
D gene: -
clone size: once
J gene: TRBJ1-2
V gene: TRBV19

CDR3 protein: CASITLTGTGSHTGNTIYF
CDR3 DNA: TGTGCCAGCATCACACTTACCGGGACAGGGAGTCACACTGGAAACACCATATATTTT
D gene: -
clone size: -
J gene: TRBJ1-3
V gene: TRBV21-1

CDR3 protein: CASSTRTGKGDTQYF
CDR3 DNA: TGTGCCAGCAGTACGAGGACGGGTAAGGGGGATACGCAGTATTTT
D gene: -
clone size: -
J gene: TRBJ2-3
V gene: TRBV27

CDR3 protein: CASRSDSRTSQHF
CDR3 DNA: TGTGCCAGCAGAAGTGACTCCCGGACGTCCCAGCATTTT
D gene: -
clone size: -
J gene: TRBJ1-5
V gene: TRBV6-1

CDR3 protein: CASSYSGLAGQFF
CDR3 DNA: TGTGCCAGCAGTTACTCGGGACTAGCGGGGCAGTTCTTC
D gene: TRBD2
clone size: -
J gene: TRBJ2-1
V gene: TRBV6-5

CDR3 protein: CASSYAGGINQPQHF
CDR3 DNA: TGTGCCAGCAGTTACGCAGGGGGGATTAATCAGCCCCAGCATTTT
D gene: TRBD1
clone size: -
J gene: TRBJ1-5
V gene: TRBV6-5

CDR3 protein: CASSQAPGGTDTQYF
CDR3 DNA: TGCGCCAGCAGCCAAGCCCCAGGTGGCACAGATACGCAGTATTTT
D gene: -
clone size: -
J gene: TRBJ2-3
V gene: TRBV4-1

CDR3 protein: CASSVGTDTDTQYF
CDR3 DNA: TGTGCCAGCAGCGTCGGGACAGATACAGATACGCAGTATTTT
D gene: TRBD1
clone size: -
J gene: TRBJ2-3
V gene: TRBV7-3

CDR3 protein: CASDRVVGNTIYF
CDR3 DNA: TGTGCCTCCGACAGGGTAGTTGGAAACACCATATATTTT
D gene: TRBD1
clone size: -
J gene: TRBJ1-3
V gene: TRBV30

CDR3 protein: CASRQPGQLNTEAFF
CDR3 DNA: TGTGCCAGCAGGCAACCGGGACAACTGAACACTGAAGCTTTCTTT
D gene: -
clone size: -
J gene: TRBJ1-1
V gene: TRBV25-1

CDR3 protein: CASSFGTGTQYF
CDR3 DNA: TGTGCCAGCAGCTTCGGGACAGGGACGCAGTATTTT
D gene: TRBD1
clone size: -
J gene: TRBJ2-3
V gene: TRBV7-9

CDR3 protein: CAWRGEGSYGYTF
CDR3 DNA: TGTGCCTGGAGAGGTGAGGGGAGCTATGGCTACACCTTC
D gene: -
clone size: -
J gene: TRBJ1-2
V gene: TRBV30

CDR3 protein: CASTNGGNMNTEAFF
CDR3 DNA: TGTGCCAGCACCAACGGGGGGAACATGAACACTGAAGCTTTCTTT
D gene: -
clone size: -
J gene: TRBJ1-1
V gene: TRBV6-6

CDR3 protein: CASSLVSGAGANEQFF
CDR3 DNA: TGTGCCAGCAGCCTCGTATCGGGGGCGGGAGCCAATGAGCAGTTCTTC
D gene: -
clone size: -
J gene: TRBJ2-1
V gene: TRBV7-3

CDR3 protein: CASSRGQGFPDTQYF
CDR3 DNA: TGTGCCAGCAGCCGGGGCCAAGGGTTTCCAGATACGCAGTATTTT
D gene: -
clone size: -
J gene: TRBJ2-3
V gene: TRBV14

CDR3 protein: CASKILPGQINEKLFF
CDR3 DNA: TGTGCCAGCAAGATCCTTCCGGGACAAATTAATGAAAAACTGTTTTTT
D gene: -
clone size: -
J gene: TRBJ1-4
V gene: TRBV2

CDR3 protein: CATSRDDQPQHF
CDR3 DNA: TGTGCCACCAGCAGAGACGATCAGCCCCAGCATTTT
D gene: -
clone size: -
J gene: TRBJ1-5
V gene: TRBV15

CDR3 protein: CASVSGTSGPAQYF
CDR3 DNA: TGTGCCAGCGTTTCCGGGACTAGCGGACCCGCGCAGTACTTC
D gene: TRBD2
clone size: few
J gene: TRBJ2-7
V gene: TRBV7-9

CDR3 protein: CASILDRTQPQHF
CDR3 DNA: TGTGCCAGCATTCTTGACAGGACCCAGCCCCAGCATTTT
D gene: -
clone size: few
J gene: TRBJ1-5
V gene: TRBV2

CDR3 protein: CASGRVVGGTEAFF
CDR3 DNA: TGTGCCAGCGGCAGGGTTGTCGGGGGCACTGAAGCTTTCTTT
D gene: -
clone size: -
J gene: TRBJ1-1
V gene: TRBV5-6

CDR3 protein: CASSRIQGTGELFF
CDR3 DNA: TGCGCCAGCAGTCGTATACAGGGTACCGGGGAGCTGTTTTTT
D gene: -
clone size: -
J gene: TRBJ2-2
V gene: TRBV10-1

CDR3 protein: CASSPRTGSGNTIYF
CDR3 DNA: TGCGCCAGCAGCCCCCGAACAGGCTCTGGAAACACCATATATTTT
D gene: -
clone size: few
J gene: TRBJ1-3
V gene: TRBV5-1

CDR3 protein: CASSSPGLAGGDTQYF
CDR3 DNA: TGTGCCAGCAGCTCGCCGGGACTAGCGGGAGGAGATACGCAGTATTTT
D gene: TRBD2
clone size: -
J gene: TRBJ2-3
V gene: TRBV5-6

CDR3 protein: CASSLALTGSYGYTF
CDR3 DNA: TGCGCCAGCAGCTTGGCCCTGACAGGGAGCTATGGCTACACCTTC
D gene: TRBD1
clone size: -
J gene: TRBJ1-2
V gene: TRBV5-1

CDR3 protein: CASSSHLAGVYEQYF
CDR3 DNA: TGTGCCAGCAGCTCCCACTTAGCGGGAGTATACGAGCAGTACTTC
D gene: TRBD2
clone size: -
J gene: TRBJ2-7
V gene: TRBV7-9

CDR3 protein: CASSIGQGAGYEQYF
CDR3 DNA: TGTGCCAGCAGCATAGGACAGGGGGCTGGGTACGAGCAGTACTTC
D gene: TRBD1
clone size: -
J gene: TRBJ2-7
V gene: TRBV28

CDR3 protein: CASSPRRTSYGYTF
CDR3 DNA: TGTGCCAGCAGCCCCCGGAGGACGAGCTATGGCTACACCTTC
D gene: -
clone size: -
J gene: TRBJ1-2
V gene: TRBV7-2

CDR3 protein: CARMGGYSNQPQHF
CDR3 DNA: TGTGCCAGGATGGGAGGTTATAGCAATCAGCCCCAGCATTTT
D gene: -
clone size: -
J gene: TRBJ1-5
V gene: TRBV6-4

CDR3 protein: CASSSAGTRYNSPLHF
CDR3 DNA: TGTGCCAGCAGCTCCGCAGGGACTCGCTATAATTCACCCCTCCACTTT
D gene: -
clone size: -
J gene: TRBJ1-6
V gene: TRBV7-2

CDR3 protein: CASSVGASGSYEQYF
CDR3 DNA: TGTGCCAGCAGCGTAGGGGCTAGCGGGAGTTACGAGCAGTACTTC
D gene: TRBD2
clone size: -
J gene: TRBJ2-7
V gene: TRBV9